Here is one TCR beta chain with its context. Its antigen is not known. The beta constant-region primer was an equimolar mix of two oligonucleotides covering TRBC1 and TRBC2. The ligated cDNA underwent four PCR rounds using SP2 and nested alpha and beta constant-region primers. TCRdb passed the UMI-ligation and nested PCR reads through MiXCR, listing each CDR3 protein once. The sample includes approximately 140,000 distinct CDR3 sequences, approximately 20% seen only once; the top ten take about 0.57%. The CDR3 is made up of 14 amino acids. Germline V gene sequence: CDR1 MNHEY, CDR2 SMNVEV (reference sequence). Trimming left V 5 bases short and J 6 bases short, with 17 bases between. This entry belongs to a study of naive and memory T cell subsets. Study-level results: Naive repertoires, especially CD8, held a few larger clonotypes, possibly memory cells re-expressing CD45RA.

V usage is TRBV27 and J usage is TRBJ2-7; D tentatively reads TRBD1 or TRBD2 (5 bases each). This TCR came from a human donor in good health. Sequenced: naive CD8+ T cells from blood. CDR3 DNA sequence: TGTGCCAGCAGTACTACAGGACTCTTCGCCGAGCAGTACTTC. Translated, it gives CASSTTGLFAEQYF.